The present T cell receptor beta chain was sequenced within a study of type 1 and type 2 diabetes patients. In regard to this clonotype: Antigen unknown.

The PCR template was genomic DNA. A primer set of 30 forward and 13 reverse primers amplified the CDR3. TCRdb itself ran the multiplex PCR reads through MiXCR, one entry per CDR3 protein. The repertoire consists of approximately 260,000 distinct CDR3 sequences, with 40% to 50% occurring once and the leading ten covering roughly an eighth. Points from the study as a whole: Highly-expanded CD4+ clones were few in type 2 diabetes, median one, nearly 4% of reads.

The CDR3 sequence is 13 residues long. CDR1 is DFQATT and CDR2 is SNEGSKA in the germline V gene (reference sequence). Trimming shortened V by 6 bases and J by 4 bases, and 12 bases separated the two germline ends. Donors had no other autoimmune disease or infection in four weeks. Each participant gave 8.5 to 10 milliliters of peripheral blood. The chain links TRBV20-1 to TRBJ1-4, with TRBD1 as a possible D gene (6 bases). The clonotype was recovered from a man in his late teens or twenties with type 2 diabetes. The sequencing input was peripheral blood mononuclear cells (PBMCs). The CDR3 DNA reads TGCAGTGCCTTACAGGGCCTTAATGAAAAACTGTTTTTT. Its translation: CSALQGLNEKLFF.